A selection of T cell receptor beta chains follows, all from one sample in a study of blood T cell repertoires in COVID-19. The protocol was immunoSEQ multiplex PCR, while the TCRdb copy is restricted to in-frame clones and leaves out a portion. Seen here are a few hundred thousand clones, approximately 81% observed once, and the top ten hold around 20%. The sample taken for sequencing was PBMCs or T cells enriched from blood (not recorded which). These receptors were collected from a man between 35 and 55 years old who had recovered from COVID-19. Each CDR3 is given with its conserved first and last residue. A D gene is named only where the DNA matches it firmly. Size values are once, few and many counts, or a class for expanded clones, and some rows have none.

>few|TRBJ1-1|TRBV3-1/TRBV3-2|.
TGTGCCAGCAGCCCTCAGAGGGGGTACACTGAAGCTTTCTTT
CASSPQRGYTEAFF
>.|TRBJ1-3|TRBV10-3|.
TGTGCCATCAGATCATCCACTGGAAACACCATATATTTT
CAIRSSTGNTIYF
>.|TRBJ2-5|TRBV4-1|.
TGCGCCAGCAGCCAAGCATCAAGCGCGTACCAAGAGACCCAGTACTTC
CASSQASSAYQETQYF
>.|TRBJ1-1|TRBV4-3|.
TGCGCCAGCAGCCAAGTGGACGGGCGGGAGAACACTGAAGCTTTCTTT
CASSQVDGRENTEAFF
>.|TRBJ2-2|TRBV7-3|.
TGTGCCAGCAGCTTGTCGGGAAACAGGGTCTCCGGGGAGCTGTTTTTT
CASSLSGNRVSGELFF
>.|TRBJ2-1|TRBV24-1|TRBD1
TGTGCCACCAGTGATTTGCCGGGACAGGGGACCTACAATGAGCAGTTCTTC
CATSDLPGQGTYNEQFF
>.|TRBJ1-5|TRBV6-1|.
TGTGCCAGCAGTGAACGGCCCGACCGGGGTCAGCCCCAGCATTTT
CASSERPDRGQPQHF
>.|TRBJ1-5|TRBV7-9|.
TGTGCCAGCAGCTTAGGAGGAGATCAGCCCCAGCATTTT
CASSLGGDQPQHF
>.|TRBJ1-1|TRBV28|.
TGTGCCAGCAGTTCCCTTGCCGGGGAGGACACTGAAGCTTTCTTT
CASSSLAGEDTEAFF
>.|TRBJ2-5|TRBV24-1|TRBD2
TGTGCCACCAGTGATTTTGGGACTAGCGGGACGCAAGAGACCCAGTACTTC
CATSDFGTSGTQETQYF
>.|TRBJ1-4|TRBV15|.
TGTGCCACCAGCAGAAGCCCGGGTGAAAAACTGTTTTTT
CATSRSPGEKLFF
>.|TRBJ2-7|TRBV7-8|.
TGTGCCAGCAGCTCCACCCGGACTCGTGGCGAGCAGTACTTC
CASSSTRTRGEQYF
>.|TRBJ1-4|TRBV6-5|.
TGTGCCAGCACCGGGGGGATCCTTGAAAAACTGTTTTTT
CASTGGILEKLFF
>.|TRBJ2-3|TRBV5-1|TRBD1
TGCGCCAGCAGCTTGGCGGGACAGGGTGGGATCGATACGCAGTATTTT
CASSLAGQGGIDTQYF
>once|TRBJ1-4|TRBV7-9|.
TGTGCCAGCAGCCCCCAGGGGTCGAAGGGTGGACTGTTTTTT
CASSPQGSKGGLFF
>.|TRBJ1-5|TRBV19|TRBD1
TGTGCCAGTACCCGGGCCAGGGGGCGCGTTCAGCCCCAGCATTTT
CASTRARGRVQPQHF
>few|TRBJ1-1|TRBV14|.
TGTGCCAGCAGCCAAGATCTCAGGTACACTGAAGCTTTCTTT
CASSQDLRYTEAFF
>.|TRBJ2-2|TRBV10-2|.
TGCGCCAGCAGTGAGCCCGGGGGAACCGGGGAGCTGTTTTTT
CASSEPGGTGELFF
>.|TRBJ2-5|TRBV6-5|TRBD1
TGTGCCAGCGGCAGACAGGGCCGGGAGACCCAGTACTTC
CASGRQGRETQYF
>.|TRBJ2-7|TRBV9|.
TGTGCCAGCGGGAGTGAAACCTACGAGCAGTACTTC
CASGSETYEQYF
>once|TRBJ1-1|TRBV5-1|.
TGCGCCAGCAGCTTTAAACAGGGGAACACTGAAGCTTTCTTT
CASSFKQGNTEAFF
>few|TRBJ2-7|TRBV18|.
TGTGCCAGCTCACCTGATAGGAGGAACAACTACGAGCAGTACTTC
CASSPDRRNNYEQYF
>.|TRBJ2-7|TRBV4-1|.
TGCGCCAGCAGCCAAGAAGGGACACGTTCCTACGAGCAGTACTTC
CASSQEGTRSYEQYF
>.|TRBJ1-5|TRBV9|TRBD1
TGTGCCAGCAGCGTAGGGACAGGGGATCAGCCCCAGCATTTT
CASSVGTGDQPQHF
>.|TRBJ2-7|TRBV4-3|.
TGCGCCAGCAGCCAAGACTTTCCCGGCTCCTACGAGCAGTACTTC
CASSQDFPGSYEQYF
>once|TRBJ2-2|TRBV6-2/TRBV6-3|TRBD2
TGTGCCAGCAGTTACTCGATCGGGGGGACCGGGGAGCTGTTTTTT
CASSYSIGGTGELFF
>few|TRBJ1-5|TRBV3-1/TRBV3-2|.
TGTGCCAGCAGCCAAAAGGCAGGGGACAATCAGCCCCAGCATTTT
CASSQKAGDNQPQHF
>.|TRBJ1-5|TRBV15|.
TGTGCCACTAAGACAGCGTATAGCAATCAGCCCCAGCATTTT
CATKTAYSNQPQHF
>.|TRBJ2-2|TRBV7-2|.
TGTGCCAGCAGCTTTGGAGGGGCCAACACCGGGGAGCTGTTTTTT
CASSFGGANTGELFF
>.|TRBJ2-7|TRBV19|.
TGTGCCAGTAGTATTGAGGGGGACGAGCAGTACTTC
CASSIEGDEQYF
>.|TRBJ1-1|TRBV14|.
TGTGCCAGCAGCCAGGGGGCAATCACTGAAGCTTTCTTT
CASSQGAITEAFF